This paragraph covers one T cell receptor (beta chain) sequence. This clone was picked up a small number of times. Its antigen specificity is not known. Base-call qualities are not available, and no considerably larger clone is one nucleotide away. The cohort comprised 666 healthy bone marrow donors. All cohort members were sampled while nominally healthy, although unrecorded immune exposures were likely present. The donor tested CMV seronegative and was one of the 352 seronegative cohort members. A peripheral blood sample was collected from each donor, and TCR beta sequencing was performed on peripheral blood mononuclear cells. The Qiagen DNeasy Blood Extraction Kit was used to extract genomic DNA from the blood cell samples. V trim: 3 bases; J trim: 4 bases; unmatched bases: 4. From the germline V gene, CDR1 is KGHSH and CDR2 is LQKENI. The CDR3 covers 14 residues, taking in both the cysteine and the phenylalanine. Solely the CDR3 DNA is kept, with 42 bases framed from the first base.

The library was made by the immunoSEQ multiplex PCR assay. For the multiplex PCR, a mixture combining 60 forward primers for TCR Vbeta segments and 13 reverse primers for TCR Jbeta segments was used. The CDR3 region of rearranged TCR beta genes was amplified from genomic DNA with a multiplex PCR assay. On the Illumina HiSeq System, the amplified TCR beta libraries were sequenced as 87-base-pair reads. The paper's data handling went like this. Across the 670 or so repertoires, a later analysis counted around 80 million unique TCR beta chains, around 11 million of which were shared by at least two donors. A nearest-neighbor algorithm error-corrected the raw reads and collapsed the reads into unique sequences, merging closely related sequences to remove PCR and sequencing errors. V, D and J gene segments were assigned by aligning CDR3 sequences to IMGT reference sequences. For a sequence to be retained, at least a six-nucleotide match to both a V gene segment and a J gene segment was required. Rearrangements were called productive when the CDR3 lacked stop codons and stayed in frame with V and J; all others were non-productive. Following IMGT convention, CDR3 was defined as the stretch from the second conserved V-encoded cysteine to the conserved J-encoded phenylalanine. Sequences without an unambiguous match to a single V gene segment were excluded from the earlier analysis of a few hundred of the donors. An earlier analysis of 550 to 650 of the donors classified V segments as functional when productive rearrangements were above 56.7% and as segregating when the standard deviation between donors was above 5%. A statistical classification framework was built for diagnosing cytomegalovirus status from the catalog of TCR beta chain sequences. In a later analysis, TCR nucleotide sequences were compared against IMGT/GENE-DB human TR gene sequences so that V and J genes could be assigned. A later analysis assigned CDR3 sequences and most-parsimonious VDJ recombination scenarios with the TCRdist pipeline. In a later analysis, every TCR beta chain was defined by the combination of its CDR3 amino acid sequence and its V-gene family, and reads without a unique V-gene family were dropped. A later analysis removed 500 to 600 highly shared, low-generation-probability nucleotide sequences to deal with suspected cross-contamination and a sequencing artifact. For each public chain, a later analysis derived a clonal expansion index from normalized ranks of inferred template counts within each repertoire. In a later analysis, generation probabilities were computed with a VDJ recombination model fitted to out-of-frame rearrangements, and the resulting probabilities were checked against IGoR. Hypergeometric tests were used in a later analysis to score TCR-TCR, TCR-HLA and TCR-CMV co-occurrence, with a repertoire-size bias correction applied to the TCR pairs. To estimate false discovery rates, a later analysis permuted the HLA or CMV assignments 20 times. In a later analysis, co-occurring TCRs were grouped with DBSCAN, and TCRdist sequence similarity was added when clustering was performed within HLA-allele-positive subsets. Repertoires with fewer than 30,000 or more than 120,000 public chains were left out of co-occurrence clustering, as were about five repertoires with anomalous nucleotide sharing. Entries here come from immuneACCESS through TCRdb and include only in-frame sequences with V and J called. Some clones fail to appear in such tables; in the studies checked, an unresolved V gene covers under half of the shortfall, and the cause of the remainder is unknown. V and J calls and clone size are those listed in that table; D and trimming were worked out from the DNA. The sample has 75,000 to 95,000 clones on record, approximately 70% of them singletons. In total, the top ten clones hold roughly 2.6% of the sample.

The data originate from a study of cytomegalovirus exposure and HLA in healthy donors (dated by TCRdb to 2016 to 2017). Study-level background: An earlier analysis of roughly 500 of the donors reported 276 Gb of sequence data and 95 million to 130 million unique TCR beta sequences obtained from about 170 million T cells. An early release that covered about 600 HLA-typed donors contained approximately 300 gigabases of sequencing data and 75 million to 100 million unique TCR sequences. The genetic ancestry cluster associated with self-reported Caucasian donors included around 76% of the 350 to 500 genotyped donors. The study was designed to test whether signatures of past pathogen exposure could be identified by cataloging public T cell receptors. Using immunosequencing, the study profiled T cell repertoires from 550 to 750 subjects and related those repertoires to cytomegalovirus serostatus. Along with the approximately 670-subject first cohort, a separate validation cohort of over 90 different subjects was used. To predict cytomegalovirus infection status, the study brought together high-throughput TCR immunosequencing, statistical association of individual TCRs with disease status, and machine learning. A later analysis re-examined previously published TCR beta repertoires from several hundred donors and added high-resolution HLA genotyping to investigate patterns of TCR occurrence. Rather than drawing on any new phenotypic data, the later analysis identified candidate immune exposures from TCR beta sequences and the way those sequences occurred across donors. An earlier analysis of around 640 of the donors used high-throughput TCR beta sequencing to judge whether each TCR beta V gene segment behaved as functional or pseudogenic. Donor age, sex, ethnicity and CMV serostatus were collected together with the repertoire data. In a later genetic analysis, genome-wide SNP genotypes for about three fifths of the roughly 670 donors were used, and that subset was treated as a discovery cohort. Every repertoire in the discovery cohort had been generated on one and the same sequencing platform. Both class I and class II loci were covered by HLA typing, at four-digit resolution. The number of typed donors differed by locus: roughly 629-640 for A, B, C, DRB1 and DQB1; 522 for DQA1; approximately 610 for DPA1; and 450 to 480 for DPB1. Several DR-DQ haplotypes were handled as single units for association and clustering, since linkage in the cohort was strong. On average, around 240,000 unique TCR beta nucleotide sequences were sequenced per donor among 398 genotyped donors of the cohort, with roughly 18% of those sequences being non-productive.

Points the paper makes about the study in general: A later analysis associated 15,000 or so TCR beta sequences with specific HLA alleles at a false discovery rate of 0.05. When HLA alleles, especially DR and DQ, strongly co-occurred, TCR associations were difficult to assign to individual alleles. Several of the top co-occurrence clusters appeared to be linked to parvovirus B19, influenza, CMV and Epstein-Barr virus, according to a later analysis. An earlier analysis of 587 of the donors showed that most TCR beta V segments appeared in productive rearrangements either about 90% or about 30% of the time, which broadly matched IMGT annotations. In a later analysis, HLA-associated TCR beta chains showed more clonal expansion and lower generation probabilities than non-associated chains that were equally common. In this cohort, only TCR beta chains were sequenced, and detectable features were limited by the absence of alpha or paired-chain data. A total of 150 to 200 TCR beta chains were listed by the study as associated with cytomegalovirus. Correlated functional status among segregating V segments might reflect linkage disequilibrium, but an unknown experimental factor could not be ruled out. Because some donors lacked HLA typing at each locus, the association tests relied only on the typed subset. Immune exposure information for the cohort was limited to CMV serostatus. V-gene and J-gene trimming of TCR beta chains was associated with a missense DCLRE1C variant in a later genetic analysis, and the association was replicated in an independent cohort. According to the authors, the approach could potentially be generalized to other disease states and immunological phenotypes. A few of the identified cytomegalovirus-associated TCR beta chains were confirmed in vitro to be specific for cytomegalovirus antigens. In both the original and validation cohorts, the classifier was reported to diagnose cytomegalovirus status with high specificity and sensitivity. Across donors, most TCR sequences were observed very rarely, whereas some public TCRs were present in many individuals. A further reported finding was that TCR beta sequences accurately predicted the HLA-A and HLA-B alleles for most subjects in the first cohort. A cluster of highly shared sequence variants was judged likely to represent a technical artifact of the sequencing pipeline. Roughly uniform sequencing depth across donors was assumed in presence/absence analyses, although this assumption may not hold. Because counts were too low, seventeen rarely observed V segments, including chromosome 9 orphons, were excluded from the earlier analysis of 587 of the donors. In a later analysis, TCR association rates were found to vary across HLA loci, with the most associated TCRs seen for DRB1 alleles and the fewest for HLA-C alleles. Compared with the approximately 670-donor mean, donors in an Asian-associated ancestry cluster had fewer N-insertions in productive TCRs, according to a later genetic analysis. Most CMV-associated TCR beta chains appeared to be HLA-restricted in a later analysis, and the HLA associations seemed to be driven largely by CMV exposure. Some IMGT-functional V segments, including TRBV6-2 and TRBV6-3, could not be told apart with the 87-base-pair reads, so those segments were excluded.

This clonotype was sampled from a man aged 50-59 years in good health and CMV-seronegative. The sequenced sample consisted of PBMCs. This receptor chain uses TRBV18 and TRBJ2-3; 7 of the junction bases match TRBD1. The CDR3 sequence is CASSPGQAPDTQYF. The nucleotide sequence reads TGTGCCAGCTCACCCGGACAGGCCCCAGATACGCAGTATTTT.